The clone carrying this TCR beta chain was seen just once. The CDR3 spans 15 residues. Per germline, CDR1 MNHEY and CDR2 SVGEGT. V dropped 3 bases and J dropped 7; count of bases not matched to a gene: 7. These data belong to a study of blood T cell repertoires in COVID-19. Study information: Sites across the United States, Italy and Spain contributed samples from acute and convalescent COVID-19.

This table comes from immunoSEQ multiplex PCR, and its TCRdb copy is limited to in-frame clones, with some not included. The table includes a few hundred thousand clones, 85% to 90% detected once. This TCR was sampled from a man between 18 and 29 years old who had recovered from COVID-19. What was sequenced was PBMCs or T cells enriched from blood (not recorded which). The chain carries TRBV6-2 or TRBV6-3 and TRBJ2-7; 12 positions agree with TRBD2. CDR3: CASSYSTSGREEQYF. CDR3 DNA sequence: TGTGCCAGCAGTTATTCGACTAGCGGGAGAGAGGAGCAGTACTTC.